These T cell receptor beta chains were read from a single sample in a study of human T cells and chemical hapten exposure. A single record per CDR3 protein comes from TCRdb applying MiXCR to the RACE reads. The repertoire holds some 77,000 distinct CDR3 sequences, with 8.5% to 10% as singletons. What was sequenced was whole blood. These receptors were collected from a female donor in good health. Some clones in this sample may be carry-over from other donors' samples. The CDR3 runs from the conserved cysteine through the conserved F or W. Fields, in order: J gene, clone size, D gene, V gene, CDR3 protein, CDR3 DNA. A D gene is named only where the DNA matches it firmly. Only some rows state a clone size, as once, few, many or a class for expanded clones.

>TRBJ2-5|few|TRBD2|TRBV7-2
CASSTLAGGPRETQYF
TGTGCCAGCAGCACACTAGCGGGGGGGCCGAGGGAGACCCAGTACTTC
>TRBJ2-3|.|TRBD2|TRBV4-3
CASSQDLPSGGDTDTQYF
TGCGCCAGCAGCCAAGATTTGCCTAGCGGGGGGGACACAGATACGCAGTATTTT
>TRBJ1-1|many|.|TRBV5-5
CASSWQGREAFF
TGTGCCAGCAGTTGGCAGGGGCGAGAAGCTTTCTTT
>TRBJ1-4|.|.|TRBV2
CVSGGAGEKLFF
TGTGTCAGCGGGGGCGCCGGAGAAAAACTGTTTTTT
>TRBJ2-1|many|.|TRBV3-1
CASSGLSSYNEQFF
TGTGCCAGCTCGGGGCTGAGCTCCTACAATGAGCAGTTCTTC
>TRBJ1-4|many|.|TRBV29-1
CSVEEGGTREKLFF
TGCAGCGTTGAAGAGGGGGGCACGCGAGAAAAACTGTTTTTT
>TRBJ1-6|many|TRBD1|TRBV2
CASSGQGANSPLHF
TGTGCCAGCAGTGGACAGGGGGCGAATTCACCCCTCCACTTT
>TRBJ2-1|.|.|TRBV7-6
CASSPNTNYNEQFF
TGTGCCAGCAGCCCCAATACAAACTACAATGAGCAGTTCTTC
>TRBJ1-5|many|.|TRBV20-1
CSARDDPGGDQPQHF
TGCAGTGCTAGAGATGATCCCGGGGGAGATCAGCCCCAGCATTTT
>TRBJ2-1|few|TRBD2|TRBV25-1
CASRDGGYNEQFF
TGTGCCAGCAGAGACGGGGGGTACAATGAGCAGTTCTTC
>TRBJ1-1|.|.|TRBV30
CAWRQLEGNTEAFF
TGTGCCTGGAGGCAACTGGAAGGGAACACTGAAGCTTTCTTT
>TRBJ2-7|few|.|TRBV20-1
CSARDGGTPSDEQYF
TGCAGTGCTAGAGATGGAGGGACACCGAGTGACGAGCAGTACTTC
>TRBJ1-2|.|.|TRBV2
CASSLDSASYGYTF
TGTGCCAGCAGCCTCGACAGCGCGAGTTATGGCTACACCTTC
>TRBJ2-3|.|.|TRBV11-1
CASNRNPTDTQYF
TGTGCCAGCAACCGCAACCCCACAGATACGCAGTATTTT
>TRBJ1-1|.|.|TRBV12-3/TRBV12-4
CATRTTQAEAFF
TGTGCCACCAGAACGACTCAGGCTGAAGCTTTCTTT
>TRBJ2-7|many|.|TRBV6-1
CASSEPQAWDF
TGTGCCAGCAGTGAACCCCAGGCTTGGGACTTC
>TRBJ2-7|.|TRBD1|TRBV5-1
CASSRRGTGFYEQYF
TGCGCCAGCAGTCGCAGGGGGACAGGATTCTACGAGCAGTACTTC
>TRBJ2-2|.|.|TRBV6-2/TRBV6-3
CASSYRDTGELFF
TGTGCCAGCAGTTACCGGGACACCGGGGAGCTGTTTTTT
>TRBJ2-3|.|.|TRBV20-1
CSAAAGAGTDTQYF
TGCAGTGCTGCCGCTGGGGCCGGAACAGATACGCAGTATTTT
>TRBJ2-6|many|.|TRBV7-9
CASSKDGHRSGANVLTF
TGTGCCAGCAGCAAGGATGGACACCGCTCTGGGGCCAACGTCCTGACTTTC
>TRBJ1-6|.|.|TRBV20-1
CSASQGIGSLYNSPLHF
TGCAGTGCTAGCCAAGGAATCGGGTCCCTATATAATTCACCCCTCCACTTT
>TRBJ1-5|many|.|TRBV6-1
CASHLVVTYSNQPQHF
TGTGCCAGCCACTTAGTCGTTACGTATAGCAATCAGCCCCAGCATTTT
>TRBJ1-2|few|.|TRBV4-2
CASSQEVTGYGYTF
TGTGCCAGCAGCCAAGAGGTGACAGGATATGGCTACACCTTC
>TRBJ2-3|.|TRBD2|TRBV10-3
CAISETPTSGGVVGTDTQYF
TGTGCCATCAGTGAGACGCCGACTAGCGGGGGAGTGGTGGGCACAGATACGCAGTATTTT
>TRBJ2-3|.|TRBD1|TRBV5-1
CASSLVYRGLTDTQYF
TGCGCCAGCAGCTTGGTTTACAGGGGGCTGACAGATACGCAGTATTTT
>TRBJ1-1|many|.|TRBV5-5
CASSLTVLRGTEAFF
TGTGCCAGCAGCTTGACAGTCCTGAGGGGTACTGAAGCTTTCTTT
>TRBJ1-1|few|.|TRBV9
CASSASGGSTEAFF
TGTGCCAGCAGCGCAAGTGGTGGATCCACTGAAGCTTTCTTT
>TRBJ2-2|few|.|TRBV19
CASHRPGGFEELFF
TGTGCCAGTCACAGACCAGGAGGTTTTGAGGAGCTGTTTTTT
>TRBJ2-3|few|.|TRBV20-1
CSVSLGGTDTQYF
TGCAGTGTCTCGCTCGGGGGCACAGATACGCAGTATTTT
>TRBJ1-2|few|.|TRBV14
CASSLEMDGLLSYGYTF
TGTGCCAGCAGCCTAGAAATGGACGGACTTTTATCTTATGGCTACACCTTC
>TRBJ1-5|few|.|TRBV28
CASSLIVGGRGNQPQHF
TGTGCCAGCAGTTTAATCGTAGGGGGGAGGGGCAATCAGCCCCAGCATTTT